This T cell receptor (beta chain) was retrieved from a study of CD8+CD57+ T cells in acquired aplastic anemia. For the study at large: Sorted CD4+ and CD8+ cells gave an average of around 3.3 ug of DNA.

The CDR3 runs to 16 residues. Germline V lookup: CDR1 MNHEY, CDR2 SVGAGI. The ends were cut back, 2 bases at V and 1 base at J, with 15 bases in the middle. Genomic DNA provided the template from which TCR beta VDJ and CDR3 profiles were obtained. TCRdb itself ran the reads through MiXCR, one entry per CDR3 protein. The sample contains some 150,000 distinct CDR3 sequences, just over 50% of which appear only once. Sequenced patients had shown CD8+CD57+ cell expansion by flow cytometry. The source material was sorted CD4+, CD8+, or CD8+CD57+ T cells (not recorded which) from PBMCs. The source is a human donor with aplastic anemia. The rearrangement uses TRBV6-5 and TRBJ2-7; a possible D gene is TRBD1 (5 bases). The CDR3 reads CASSYGAPTASYEQYF. The CDR3 nucleotides read TGTGCCAGCAGTTACGGGGCACCGACTGCTTCCTACGAGCAGTACTTC.